The 2 T cell receptor beta chains below all came from one sample that was sequenced in a study of T-cell reconstitution after alpha-beta-depleted transplantation in children. Construction of the TCRbeta library involved unique molecular identifiers. Each CDR3 protein gets one entry after TCRdb re-called the PCR reads with MiXCR. The repertoire holds 200,000 or so distinct CDR3 sequences, with 6.3% as singletons. The starting material was PBMCs, obtained before TCRalphabeta/CD19-depleted stem cell transplant. These TCRs come from a girl less than two years old with combined immunodeficiency, due to receive a stem cell transplant.

This clonotype appeared many times. The chain carries TRBV12-3 or TRBV12-4 and TRBJ2-2; D not certain. The germline V and J ends were trimmed by 5 bases and 8 bases, with 9 bases remaining between them. The CDR3 extends over 12 amino acids. CDR3 loop: CASSLSLGELFF. The CDR3 coding sequence is TGTGCCAGCAGTCTCTCCCTTGGGGAGCTGTTTTTT.

This clonotype was counted at least ten times. This sequence joins TRBV29-1 and TRBJ2-1; TRBD1 aligns across 7 bases. The germline gives CDR1 SQVTM, CDR2 ANQGSEA. V gave up 3 bases and J gave up 4 bases; unmatched junction bases: 3. The CDR3 loop spans 13 amino acids. The CDR3 is CSVDRGLYNEQFF. CDR3 DNA: TGCAGCGTTGACAGGGGGTTATACAATGAGCAGTTCTTC.